This TCR beta chain was documented in a study of cytomegalovirus exposure and HLA in healthy donors. The PCR employed 60 Vbeta primers together with 13 Jbeta primers. The assay was immunoSEQ multiplex PCR, and TCRdb's table has in-frame clones only and misses some. In total, the table holds roughly 80,000 clones. CDR1 and CDR2 (germline): MNHEY, SVGAGI. This CDR3 has 13 residues. V was clipped by 6 bases and J by 6 bases, with 14 bases between them. Study-level results: Sequencing had likely introduced a cluster of highly shared sequence variants as an artifact. Accurate prediction of HLA-A and HLA-B alleles (for most subjects) was reportedly achieved from TCR beta sequences. A few chains tied to CMV proved CMV antigen-specific in vitro.

Comments on this clone: Antigen specificity is unknown.

The sequenced sample was PBMCs. The origin of this receptor is a woman aged 30 to 39 in good health and CMV-seronegative. This sequence joins TRBV6-5 and TRBJ1-2; possible D gene TRBD1, 6 bases. CDR3 sequence: CASRRTARDGYTF. CDR3 DNA: TGTGCCAGCAGAAGGACAGCTAGAGATGGCTACACCTTC.